A single TCR beta chain is shown here with its context. Survey-level immunoSEQ sequencing profiled the TCR beta repertoire. Generated by immunoSEQ multiplex PCR, the TCRdb table keeps only in-frame clones and is missing some. This sample has about 68,000 clones, with around 93% found just once. The clonotype was recovered from a man between 40 and 49 years old with rheumatoid arthritis. The sequenced sample was PBMCs.

The CDR3 loop reads CASSIDPGGNTGNTIYF. The CDR3 DNA reads TGTGCCAGTAGTATAGATCCCGGCGGCAATACTGGAAACACCATATATTTT. This chain joins TRBV19 and TRBJ1-3; D remains ambiguous. The CDR3 totals 17 residues. V lost 0 bases and J 2 bases, leaving 14 bases between the germline ends. CDR1 is LNHDA and CDR2 is SQIVND in the germline V gene (reference sequence).